Each of the 14 T cell receptor beta chains below was sequenced from the same sample in a study of response to subunit inactivated influenza vaccine (dated by TCRdb to the late 2010s). Libraries were made using RT-PCR. Sequenced using an Illumina HiSeq 2500. The raw public reads went through TCRdb reprocessing: fastp at Q25, MiXCR clone calling, in-frame beta chains kept. Identical CDR3 proteins give one entry, which carries the most common genes and DNA. The sample table shows under 850,000 distinct CDR3 sequences, and 15% to 20% are seen once. Approximately 10% of the sample is held by the ten biggest clonotypes. The source material was PBMCs from blood, sampled roughly 5 days after vaccination. The receptors here all came from a man between 45 and 60 years old who received an inactivated influenza vaccine. Donor details come from another sample of the same person, matched by shared clones.

This clonotype was counted only a few times. The CDR3 DNA is TGCAGTGCCCTGGGACACCTGAACACTGAAGCTTTCTTT. Translation: CSALGHLNTEAFF. The chain couples TRBV20-1 to TRBJ1-1, with a weak D call TRBD1 (6 bases). This CDR3 contains 13 residues. Germline V gives CDR1 DFQATT, CDR2 SNEGSKA (reference sequence). V shed 6 bases and J shed 0 bases, with 11 bases lying between them.

This clonotype was found a few times. The chain is built from TRBV20-1 and TRBJ2-7; D ambiguous. The CDR3 contains 13 residues. The V gene's germline CDR1 is DFQATT and CDR2 SNEGSKA (reference sequence). The germline V and J ends were trimmed by 5 bases and 0 bases, with 11 bases remaining between them. The CDR3 DNA is TGCAGTGCTCCCCCCCGGAGCTCCTACGAGCAGTACTTC. As protein: CSAPPRSSYEQYF.

This clonotype was seen at least ten times. This chain uses TRBV7-9 with TRBJ1-2, with D possibly matching TRBD1 (6 bases). Trimming took off 5 bases at V and 5 bases at J, with 15 bases between the two ends. This CDR3 comprises 14 residues. CDR1 SEHNR and CDR2 FQNEAQ come from the germline V gene (reference sequence). CDR3 nucleotide sequence: TGTGCCAGCAGCCCCCGGGACACAGCGTATGGCTACACCTTC. This gives the protein CASSPRDTAYGYTF.

The chain couples TRBV3-1 to TRBJ2-1, with 12 bases lining up with TRBD2. The CDR3 sequence is 15 residues long. Germline trimming cut 1 base from V and 7 bases from J; bases unmatched to any gene: 2. Germline-derived CDR1 and CDR2 are LGHDT and YNNKEL (reference sequence). The CDR3 loop is CASSQATSGSNEQFF. Written as DNA, the CDR3 is TGTGCCAGCAGCCAAGCGACTAGCGGGAGTAATGAGCAGTTCTTC.

This clonotype was seen a few times. This rearrangement joins TRBV7-2 to TRBJ2-1, with TRBD2 identical over 11 bases. The CDR3 length is 15 residues. V shed 3 bases and J 7 bases; nucleotides not matched to a gene: 5. CDR1 is SGHTA and CDR2 is FQGNSA in the germline V gene. This chain's CDR3 is CASSLIAGGLNEQFF. CDR3 sequence (DNA): TGTGCCAGCAGCTTGATAGCGGGGGGGCTTAATGAGCAGTTCTTC.

This clonotype was observed a handful of times. V is TRBV7-3 and J is TRBJ2-3; 8 bases line up with TRBD2. The CDR3 sequence is 11 residues long. V dropped 5 bases and J dropped 14; count of bases not matched to a gene: 6. In germline, CDR1 is SGHTA, CDR2 FQGTGA. CDR3 protein: CASSQGLEMYF. The CDR3 DNA reads as TGTGCCAGCAGCCAGGGACTAGAGATGTATTTT.

This rearrangement joins TRBV6-1 to TRBJ2-2; D is possibly TRBD2 (6 bases). Germline V CDR1 and CDR2: MNHNS, SASEGT. The CDR3 extends over 15 amino acids. The V gene lost 2 bases and the J gene lost 2 bases, with 9 bases spanning the gap. CDR3 nucleotide sequence: TGTGCCAGCAGTGAACTGCGGGGAAACACCGGGGAGCTGTTTTTT. Its protein is CASSELRGNTGELFF.

This clonotype was recorded at least ten times. In DNA form, the CDR3 reads TGCGCCAGCAGCTTGGCCCTAGCCTACGAGCAGTACTTC. It yields the protein CASSLALAYEQYF. The J gene is TRBJ2-7, the V gene TRBV5-1; D is ambiguous. The CDR3 runs to 13 residues. CDR1 is SGHRS, CDR2 YFSETQ, per germline. The V end lost 0 bases, the J end lost 2 bases, and 6 bases lay between the germline ends.

This sequence joins TRBV3-1 and TRBJ2-1; tentatively, D is TRBD1 (6 bases). Germline CDR1 LGHDT, CDR2 YNNKEL (reference sequence). This CDR3 comprises 17 residues. The V end was cut by 0 bases, the J end by 10 bases, with 22 bases between. CDR3 amino acids: CASSQDGDRFSQLEQFF. CDR3 nucleotide sequence: TGTGCCAGCAGCCAAGATGGAGACAGGTTTTCCCAATTAGAGCAGTTCTTC.

The rearrangement joins TRBV6-2 or TRBV6-3 to TRBJ2-1; 12 bases are a match to TRBD2. From germline, CDR1 is MNHEY and CDR2 SVGEGT. With 7 bases clipped from V and 5 bases from J, the junction kept 6 bases outside the gene matches. The CDR3 sequence is 15 residues long. CDR3 amino acids: CASKSSGRANNEQFF. CDR3 nucleotide sequence: TGTGCCAGCAAATCTAGCGGGAGGGCCAACAATGAGCAGTTCTTC.

This clonotype was seen ten or more times. V and J are TRBV10-3 and TRBJ1-3; weak D call: TRBD1 (5 bases). The CDR3 sequence is 14 residues long. Per germline, CDR1 ENHRY and CDR2 SYGVKD. The germline V and J ends were trimmed by 11 bases and 0 bases, with 14 bases remaining between them. CDR3 region: CASLPGASGNTIYF. The CDR3 DNA follows: TGTGCCTCCCTCCCTGGGGCCTCTGGAAACACCATATATTTT.

The chain joins TRBV9 to TRBJ2-7, with D tentatively TRBD2 (6 bases). The length of the CDR3 is 15 residues. Germline CDR1 is SGDLS and CDR2 is YYNGEE. V was shortened by 1 base and J by 3 bases, with 14 bases between the two germline ends. The CDR3 reads CASSVSPASDYEQYF. The CDR3 nucleotides read TGTGCCAGCAGCGTATCTCCTGCTAGCGACTACGAGCAGTACTTC.

V usage is TRBV7-9 and J usage is TRBJ2-2; TRBD1 might be the D (6 bases). The V gene's germline CDR1 is SEHNR and CDR2 FQNEAQ (reference sequence). Trimming cost V 4 bases and J 0 bases, with 9 bases left between them. The CDR3 is 15 residues long. The CDR3 loop is CASSWTASNTGELFF. CDR3 bases: TGTGCCAGCAGCTGGACAGCTTCGAACACCGGGGAGCTGTTTTTT. Drawing the rest from reference TRBV7-9 and TRBJ2-2, the complete variable domain is DTGVSQNPRHKITKRGQNVTFRCDPISEHNRLYWYRQTLGQGPEFLTYFQNEAQLEKSRLLSDRFSAERPKGSFSTLEIQRTEQGDSAMYLCASSWTASNTGELFFGEGSRLTVL.

This clonotype was recorded a few times. The chain employs TRBV20-1 and TRBJ2-7; 12 positions agree with TRBD2. CDR3 length equals 15 residues. The germline V gene encodes CDR1 DFQATT and CDR2 SNEGSKA (reference sequence). V lost 2 bases to trimming and J lost 2 bases; unmatched junction nucleotides: 4. CDR3 sequence: CSARSASGRAYEQYF. The CDR3 coding sequence is TGCAGTGCTAGAAGCGCTAGCGGGAGGGCCTACGAGCAGTACTTC.